This section outlines one T cell receptor beta chain sequence together with its context. This receptor's antigen is unknown. No base qualities exist here, and no much larger clone lies one base off it. TCRbeta CDR3 regions were amplified from genomic DNA by means of the immunoSEQ Assay, a bias-controlled multiplex PCR. As for the authors' bioinformatics: The number of nucleated cells in each sample was estimated by amplification of reference gene primers within the assay. To quantify the absolute abundance of each unique TCRbeta CDR3 rearrangement, sequence reads were collapsed and filtered. For each sample, productive Simpson clonality was calculated as the square root of Simpson's diversity index over productive rearrangements. The immuneACCESS repertoire file appears here via TCRdb, limited to in-frame rearrangements. These files lack a portion of the clones; in checked studies, under half of the deficit traces to unresolved V genes, and the cause of the others is not known. For V, J and clone size, that table is used; D and trimming come from the DNA. The sample has 200,000 to 250,000 clones on record, roughly 80% of them singletons. The ten top clones hold around 4.7% of the sample.

From the germline V gene (reference sequence), CDR1 is SGHNT and CDR2 is YYREEE. The CDR3 numbers 13 residues from cysteine through phenylalanine. Only the CDR3 DNA is retained, 39 bases long and in frame from the first base. The V and J ends are trimmed by 2 bases and 7 bases, leaving 9 bases between them. This sample was included in a study of blood T cell repertoires in COVID-19 (dated by TCRdb to about 2020). As for the study more broadly: The collaborator samples originated in the United States, Italy and Spain and spanned the acute and convalescent phases of COVID-19. The material from the prospective study consisted of cDNA or gDNA derived from T cells, B-cell-depleted T cells, or PBMCs. Subjects who had been exposed to COVID-19, were actively infected with it, or had recovered from it provided the deeply sampled blood TCRbeta repertoires that made up the dataset. A freely available public database, intended as a resource for researchers studying the immune response to SARS-CoV-2, is where the repertoires were released. Samples were obtained from the ongoing ImmuneRACE study (first 160 participants) and from approximately 1,200 subjects provided by 6 global collaborators. Nearly every sample came with metadata listing a de-identified subject ID, COVID-19 status, age in years and sex. HLA class I and class II types, where available, came from metadata supplied by the sample provider rather than from assay-based typing.

Collaborating institutions collected whole blood in K2EDTA tubes following their own protocols. For TCRbeta analysis, collaborators shipped samples in one of three forms: frozen whole blood, isolated PBMCs, or DNA extracted from either of those sample types. Results the study describes overall, beyond this receptor: The quantity of clinical and demographic metadata differed by source and by participant and was supplied without curation.

The sample comprised peripheral blood. The receptor's source is a woman in her 70s with acute or convalescent COVID-19. The chain joins TRBV5-4 to TRBJ2-2, with TRBD2 perhaps the D gene, on 5 matching bases. The nucleotides are TGTGCCAGCAGCTTCCCCGGGATCGGGGAGCTGTTTTTT. The resulting protein is CASSFPGIGELFF.